This T cell receptor beta chain is drawn from a study of T cells in Graves' hyperthyroidism and ophthalmopathy. Study-level points and caveats: Ophthalmopathy got predicted by the model a median roughly 6.4 months before its onset.

In its sample, this clonotype was seen many times. Antigen: not known. Amplification of TCR beta CDR3 regions used RNA as the template. An initial round of RT-PCR targeting the TCR CDR3 relied on the HTBI primer set. TCRdb itself ran the multiplex PCR reads through MiXCR, one entry per CDR3 protein. The sample holds hundreds of thousands of distinct CDR3 sequences, approximately 14% seen once. The CDR3 runs 13 residues. The V gene lost 6 bases and the J gene lost 3 bases, with 11 bases spanning the gap. Germline V gene lookup returns CDR1 MNHNS and CDR2 SASEGT. The sequence came from a young man with Graves' ophthalmopathy. Sequencing used blood. This chain uses TRBV6-1 with TRBJ1-2; D is possibly TRBD1 (5 bases). CDR3 sequence reads: CASRGDWYYGYTF. In nucleotides, the CDR3 is TGTGCCAGCAGGGGGGACTGGTACTATGGCTACACCTTC.